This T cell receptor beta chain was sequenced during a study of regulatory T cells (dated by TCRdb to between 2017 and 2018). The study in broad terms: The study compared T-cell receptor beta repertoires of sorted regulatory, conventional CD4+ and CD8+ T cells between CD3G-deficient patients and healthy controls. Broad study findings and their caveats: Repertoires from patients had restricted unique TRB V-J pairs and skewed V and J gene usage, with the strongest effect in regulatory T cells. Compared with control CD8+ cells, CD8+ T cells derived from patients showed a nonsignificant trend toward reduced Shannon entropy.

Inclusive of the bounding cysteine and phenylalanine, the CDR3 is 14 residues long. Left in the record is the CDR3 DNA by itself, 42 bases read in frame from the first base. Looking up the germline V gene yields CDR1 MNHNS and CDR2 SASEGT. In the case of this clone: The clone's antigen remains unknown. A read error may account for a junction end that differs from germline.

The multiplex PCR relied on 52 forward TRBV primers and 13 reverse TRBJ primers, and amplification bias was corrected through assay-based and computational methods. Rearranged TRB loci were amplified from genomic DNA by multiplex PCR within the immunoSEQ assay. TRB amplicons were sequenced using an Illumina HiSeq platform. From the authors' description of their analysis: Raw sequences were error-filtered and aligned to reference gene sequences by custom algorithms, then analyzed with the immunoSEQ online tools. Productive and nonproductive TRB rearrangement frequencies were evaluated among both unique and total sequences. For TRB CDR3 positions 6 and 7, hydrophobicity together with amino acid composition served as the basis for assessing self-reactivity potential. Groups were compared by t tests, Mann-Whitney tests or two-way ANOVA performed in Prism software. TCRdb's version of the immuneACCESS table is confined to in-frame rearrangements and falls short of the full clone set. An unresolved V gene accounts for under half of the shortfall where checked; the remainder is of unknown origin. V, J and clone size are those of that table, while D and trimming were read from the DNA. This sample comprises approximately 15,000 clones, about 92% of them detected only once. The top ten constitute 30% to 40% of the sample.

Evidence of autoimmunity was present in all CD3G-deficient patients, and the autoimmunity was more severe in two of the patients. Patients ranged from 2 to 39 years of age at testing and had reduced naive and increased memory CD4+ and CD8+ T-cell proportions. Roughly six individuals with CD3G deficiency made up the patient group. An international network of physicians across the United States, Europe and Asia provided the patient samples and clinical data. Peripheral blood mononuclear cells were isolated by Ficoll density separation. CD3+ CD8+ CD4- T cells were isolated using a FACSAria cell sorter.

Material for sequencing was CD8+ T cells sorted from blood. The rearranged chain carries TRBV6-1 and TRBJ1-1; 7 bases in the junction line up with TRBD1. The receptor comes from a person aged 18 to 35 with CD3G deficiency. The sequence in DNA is TGTGCCAGCAGGGAAGGGACAGCGAACACTGAAGCTTTCTTT. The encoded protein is CASREGTANTEAFF.